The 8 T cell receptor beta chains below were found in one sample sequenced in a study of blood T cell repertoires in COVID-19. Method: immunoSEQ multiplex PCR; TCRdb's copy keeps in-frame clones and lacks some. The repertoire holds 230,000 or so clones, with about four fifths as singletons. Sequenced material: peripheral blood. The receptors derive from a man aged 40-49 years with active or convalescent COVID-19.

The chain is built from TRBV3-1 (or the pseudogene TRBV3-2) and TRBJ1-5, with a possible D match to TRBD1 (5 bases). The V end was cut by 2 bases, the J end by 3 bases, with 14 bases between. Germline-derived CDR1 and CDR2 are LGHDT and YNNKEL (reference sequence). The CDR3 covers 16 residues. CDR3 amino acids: CASSQSGLFANQPQHF. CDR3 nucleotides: TGTGCCAGCAGCCAATCGGGACTCTTCGCCAATCAGCCCCAGCATTTT.

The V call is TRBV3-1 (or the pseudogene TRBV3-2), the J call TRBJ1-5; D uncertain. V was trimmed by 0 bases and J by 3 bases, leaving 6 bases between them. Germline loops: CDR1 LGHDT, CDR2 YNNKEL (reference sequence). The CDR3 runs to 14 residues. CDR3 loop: CASSQESYNQPQHF. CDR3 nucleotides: TGTGCCAGCAGCCAAGAGTCGTACAATCAGCCCCAGCATTTT.

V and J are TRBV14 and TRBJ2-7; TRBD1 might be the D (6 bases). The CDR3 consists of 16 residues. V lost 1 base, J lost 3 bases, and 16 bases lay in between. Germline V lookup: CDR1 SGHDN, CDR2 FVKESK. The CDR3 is CASSQARAGAVYEQYF. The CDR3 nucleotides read TGTGCCAGCAGCCAAGCTCGAGCAGGGGCGGTCTACGAGCAGTACTTC.

The CDR3 region has the DNA TGTGCCAGTACCCAGGGGGTCAATAACTATGGCTACACCTTC. This codes for CASTQGVNNYGYTF. The chain has TRBV19 and TRBJ1-2; 7 bases are a match to TRBD1. From germline, CDR1 is LNHDA and CDR2 SQIVND (reference sequence). J lost 1 base, V lost 7 bases, and 6 bases had no gene match. The CDR3 sequence is 14 residues long.

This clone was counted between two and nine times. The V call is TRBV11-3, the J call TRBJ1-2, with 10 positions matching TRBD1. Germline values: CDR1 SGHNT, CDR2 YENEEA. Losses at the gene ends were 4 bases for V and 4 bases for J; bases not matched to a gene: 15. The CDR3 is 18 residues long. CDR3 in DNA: TGTGCCAGCAGCTCCCCCGGGACAGGGGCCCAAGGGATCTATGGCTACACCTTC. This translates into CASSSPGTGAQGIYGYTF.

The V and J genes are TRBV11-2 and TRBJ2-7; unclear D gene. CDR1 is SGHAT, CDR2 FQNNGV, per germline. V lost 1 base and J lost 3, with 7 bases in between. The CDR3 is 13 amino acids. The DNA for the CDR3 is TGTGCCAGCAGCTTAGGGGCAGACTACGAGCAGTACTTC. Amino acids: CASSLGADYEQYF.

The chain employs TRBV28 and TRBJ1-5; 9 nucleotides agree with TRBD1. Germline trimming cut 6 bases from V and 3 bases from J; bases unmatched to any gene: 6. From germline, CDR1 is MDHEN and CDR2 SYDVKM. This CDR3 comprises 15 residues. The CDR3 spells CASSTGQGYNQPQHF. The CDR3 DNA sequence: TGTGCCAGCAGCACGGGACAGGGTTACAATCAGCCCCAGCATTTT.

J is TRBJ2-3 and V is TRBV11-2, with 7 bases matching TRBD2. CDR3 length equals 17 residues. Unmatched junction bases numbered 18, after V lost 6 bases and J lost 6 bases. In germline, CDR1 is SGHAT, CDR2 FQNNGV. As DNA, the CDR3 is TGTGCCAGCAGATTAAGTCAGCGAGCGGGAAGTCACGATACGCAGTATTTT. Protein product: CASRLSQRAGSHDTQYF.